These 19 T cell receptor beta chains came from one sample sequenced in a study of cytomegalovirus exposure and HLA in healthy donors. The PCR used 60 Vbeta and 13 Jbeta primers. TCRdb's copy holds only in-frame clones and misses some; the assay was immunoSEQ multiplex PCR. The profile covers approximately 290,000 clones, with about 80% appearing a single time and about 0.3% taken by the ten largest. Sequenced: PBMCs. The receptors shown here come from a girl under 10 years old in good health and CMV-seronegative.

This CDR3 is CASSPRDRPWLDTF. CDR3 nucleotide sequence: TGTGCCAGCAGCCCCCGGGACAGACCTTGGTTGGACACCTTC. This chain links TRBV7-9 with TRBJ1-2; 7 bases are shared with TRBD1. The V segment lost 5 bases and the J segment 12 bases; nucleotides outside the gene matches: 15. Germline assignment: CDR1 SEHNR and CDR2 FQNEAQ (reference sequence). This CDR3 spans 14 amino acids.

The J gene is TRBJ2-2, the V gene TRBV6-6, with D perhaps matching TRBD2 (5 bases). The V and J ends lost 5 bases and 7 bases respectively, with 17 bases between them. CDR1 is MNHNY, CDR2 SVGAGI, per germline (reference sequence). The CDR3 is 15 amino acids. CDR3 amino acids: CASSPDLFRSGELFF. The CDR3 bases are TGTGCCAGCAGTCCGGACTTGTTCAGGAGCGGGGAGCTGTTTTTT.

The chain carries TRBV11-2 and TRBJ1-2; 8 bases match TRBD1. The CDR3 sequence is 16 residues long. CDR1 is SGHAT and CDR2 is FQNNGV in the germline V gene. With V trimmed by 5 bases and J by 0 bases, 8 bases remained unmatched. CDR3 bases: TGTGCCAGCAGCCGACCGATGACAGGGGCTAACTATGGCTACACCTTC. This encodes CASSRPMTGANYGYTF.

J is TRBJ1-6 and V is TRBV27; D gene uncertain. Trimming took 6 bases from V and 3 from J, leaving 3 bases between them. This CDR3 has 12 amino acids. The germline gives CDR1 MNHEY, CDR2 SMNVEV (reference sequence). CDR3 sequence (DNA): TGTGCCAGCAGCTTCTATAATTCACCCCTCCACTTT. Amino acids: CASSFYNSPLHF.

In its sample, this clone was seen once. CDR3 in DNA: TGTGCCTGGAGTGAGGATGGGGGACTCAGGAATGGCGGGGAGCTGTTTTTT. The encoded protein is CAWSEDGGLRNGGELFF. The gene calls are TRBV30 and TRBJ2-2, with TRBD2 as a possible D gene (6 bases). Germline lookup yields CDR1 GTSNPN and CDR2 SVGIG (reference sequence). V lost 1 base to trimming and J lost 7 bases, with 22 bases between them. CDR3 length: 17 residues.

This clone showed up just a few times. The chain carries TRBV9 and TRBJ1-3; TRBD1 agrees at 9 bases. CDR1 is SGDLS, CDR2 YYNGEE, per germline. CDR3 length: 18 residues. V lost 4 bases to trimming and J lost 2 bases; unmatched junction nucleotides: 13. CDR3 sequence reads: CASSPRDRVSLTGNTIYF. As DNA, the CDR3 is TGTGCCAGCAGCCCCCGGGACAGGGTGTCTCTCACTGGAAACACCATATATTTT.

This clone occurred once. V and J are TRBV4-1 and TRBJ1-1; TRBD1 is a possible D gene (5 bases). The CDR3 contains 11 residues. V was cut by 5 bases and J by 10 bases, with 11 bases left in between. Germline-derived CDR1 and CDR2 are MGHRA and YSYEKL. CDR3 residues: CASSTQGVAFF. CDR3 nucleotide sequence: TGCGCCAGCAGCACCCAGGGTGTAGCTTTCTTT.

This chain links TRBV6-5 with TRBJ2-3; D is perhaps TRBD1 (6 bases). The germline gives CDR1 MNHEY, CDR2 SVGAGI. V gave up 7 bases and J gave up 1 base, with 18 bases separating them. CDR3 length equals 16 residues. The CDR3 sequence is CASTYSGPGGTDTQYF. CDR3 DNA sequence: TGTGCCAGCACCTACTCAGGGCCAGGGGGCACAGATACGCAGTATTTT.

The rearrangement joins TRBV28 to TRBJ1-2; D gene unclear. Germline V lookup: CDR1 MDHEN, CDR2 SYDVKM. The CDR3 extends over 11 amino acids. V was trimmed by 2 bases and J by 7 bases, leaving 5 bases between them. The CDR3 here is CASSLSAGYTF. The CDR3 DNA is TGTGCCAGCAGTTTAAGCGCTGGCTACACCTTC.

This chain links TRBV29-1 with TRBJ1-2, with 7 positions matching TRBD1. This CDR3 is 13 amino acids long. Germline CDR1 is SQVTM and CDR2 is ANQGSEA. J was trimmed by 4 bases and V by 7 bases; bases with no gene match: 9. CDR3 nucleotides: TGCAGCGGGTTAATCGGACAGGCCTATGGCTACACCTTC. This sequence encodes CSGLIGQAYGYTF.

CDR3 DNA: TGTGCCAGCGGACGGGGGGGCCGAATCAATGAGCAGTTCTTC. Its translation: CASGRGGRINEQFF. The chain links TRBV14 to TRBJ2-1, with 8 bases matching TRBD2. The CDR3 runs to 14 residues. In germline, CDR1 is SGHDN, CDR2 FVKESK. The V and J ends lost 8 bases and 6 bases, in that order; junction bases with no gene match: 9.

The CDR3 nucleotides are TGTGCCAGCAGCCCCCGGGACAGGGGAAACACCGGGGAGCTGTTTTTT. Encoded protein: CASSPRDRGNTGELFF. V and J are TRBV9 and TRBJ2-2; 10 bases are shared with TRBD1. Looked up from germline, CDR1 is SGDLS and CDR2 is YYNGEE. After removal of 4 bases from V and 2 bases from J, the junction contained 5 bases not matched to a gene. This CDR3 spans 16 amino acids. Complete variable domain (other parts from reference TRBV9 and TRBJ2-2): DSGVTQTPKHLITATGQRVTLRCSPRSGDLSVYWYQQSLDQGLQFLIQYYNGEERAKGNILERFSAQQFPDLHSELNLSSLELGDSALYFCASSPRDRGNTGELFFGEGSRLTVL.

The rearrangement uses TRBV7-9 and TRBJ1-1; D gene ambiguous. This CDR3 is 14 amino acids long. With 7 bases removed from V and 4 bases from J, the gap between germline ends came to 16 bases. Germline V gives CDR1 SEHNR, CDR2 FQNEAQ (reference sequence). The CDR3: CASTPSDLLTEAFF. For the CDR3, the DNA is TGTGCCAGCACCCCATCGGACTTACTCACTGAAGCTTTCTTT.

V usage is TRBV10-2 and J usage is TRBJ1-1, with D hard to call. This CDR3 contains 14 residues. V lost 3 bases and J lost 1, with 9 bases in between. Germline V gene data show CDR1 as WSHSY and CDR2 as SAAADI. CDR3 coding DNA: TGCGCCAGCAGTGAACCATGGAGGAACACTGAAGCTTTCTTT. Translation gives CASSEPWRNTEAFF.

The chain carries TRBV28 and TRBJ2-1; the D is unclear. Trimming removed 3 bases from V and 6 bases from J, with 6 bases in between. The CDR3 extends over 12 amino acids. Per germline, CDR1 MDHEN and CDR2 SYDVKM. The CDR3 nucleotides read TGTGCCAGCAGTTTTCCAGGCAATGAGCAGTTCTTC. Encoded protein: CASSFPGNEQFF.

A few counts support this clone. V is TRBV5-1 and J is TRBJ2-1; 11 nucleotides agree with TRBD2. The CDR3 extends over 21 amino acids. CDR1 and CDR2 (germline): SGHRS, YFSETQ. Losses at the gene ends were 5 bases for V and 0 bases for J; bases not matched to a gene: 19. CDR3: CASRLGTPGTSGWSSYNEQFF. The CDR3 region has the DNA TGCGCCAGCAGACTTGGCACCCCCGGGACTAGCGGATGGAGCTCCTACAATGAGCAGTTCTTC.

The chain couples TRBV5-4 to TRBJ2-1, with 10 bases identical to TRBD2. The CDR3 is 15 amino acids. Germline CDR1 reads SGHNT; CDR2 reads YYREEE (reference sequence). The V segment lost 4 bases and the J segment 4 bases; nucleotides outside the gene matches: 5. CDR3 coding DNA: TGTGCCAGCAGCCCCGGGACTAGCGAGTACAATGAGCAGTTCTTC. Translating gives CASSPGTSEYNEQFF.

The chain links TRBV2 to TRBJ1-5; possible D gene TRBD1, 5 bases. Germline CDR1 reads SNHLY; CDR2 reads FYNNEI. The ends were cut back, 4 bases at V and 4 bases at J, with 11 bases in the middle. This CDR3 spans 14 amino acids. CDR3 residues: CASSVRQGNQPQHF. CDR3 nucleotides: TGTGCCAGCAGTGTTAGGCAGGGTAATCAGCCCCAGCATTTT.

The chain uses TRBV7-9 and TRBJ2-7, with 14 bases fitting TRBD2. The V gene end was trimmed by 2 bases and the J gene end by 4 bases; junction bases not matched to a gene: 10. Germline CDR1 SEHNR, CDR2 FQNEAQ (reference sequence). The CDR3 runs 18 residues. The CDR3, as DNA: TGTGCCAGCAGCTTATCCCTCGGACTAGCGGGAGGTGGTTACGAGCAGTACTTC. This sequence encodes CASSLSLGLAGGGYEQYF.